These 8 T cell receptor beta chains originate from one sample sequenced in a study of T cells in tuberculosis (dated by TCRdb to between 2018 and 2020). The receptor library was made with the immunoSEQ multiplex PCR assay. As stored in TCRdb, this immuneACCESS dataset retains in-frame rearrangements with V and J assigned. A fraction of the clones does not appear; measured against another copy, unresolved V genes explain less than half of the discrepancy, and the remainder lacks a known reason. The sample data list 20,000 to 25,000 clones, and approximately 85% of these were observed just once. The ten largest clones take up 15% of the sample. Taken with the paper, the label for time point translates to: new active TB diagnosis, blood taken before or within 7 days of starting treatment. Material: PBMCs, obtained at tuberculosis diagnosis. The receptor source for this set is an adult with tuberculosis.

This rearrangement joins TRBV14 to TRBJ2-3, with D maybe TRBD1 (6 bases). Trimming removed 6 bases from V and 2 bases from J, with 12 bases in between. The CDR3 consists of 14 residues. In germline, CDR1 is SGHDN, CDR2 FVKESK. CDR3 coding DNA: TGTGCCAGCAGAGTCAGGGGTGCCACAGATACGCAGTATTTT. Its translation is CASRVRGATDTQYF.

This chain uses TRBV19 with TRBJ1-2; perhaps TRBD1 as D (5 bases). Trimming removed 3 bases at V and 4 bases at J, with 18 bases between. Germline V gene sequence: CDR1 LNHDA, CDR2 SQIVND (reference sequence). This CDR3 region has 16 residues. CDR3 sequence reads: CASSMGRAPSTYGYTF. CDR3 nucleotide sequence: TGTGCCAGTAGTATGGGCAGGGCTCCAAGTACCTATGGCTACACCTTC. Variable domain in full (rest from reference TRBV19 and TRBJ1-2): DGGITQSPKYLFRKEGQNVTLSCEQNLNHDAMYWYRQDPGQGLRLIYYSQIVNDFQKGDIAEGYSVSREKKESFPLTVTSAQKNPTAFYLCASSMGRAPSTYGYTFGSGTRLTVV.

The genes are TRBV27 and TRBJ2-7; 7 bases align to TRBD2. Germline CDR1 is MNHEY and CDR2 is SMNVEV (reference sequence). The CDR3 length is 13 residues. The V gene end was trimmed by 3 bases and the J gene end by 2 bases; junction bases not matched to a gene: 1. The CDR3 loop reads CASSLAGAYEQYF. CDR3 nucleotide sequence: TGTGCCAGCAGTTTGGCGGGGGCCTACGAGCAGTACTTC.

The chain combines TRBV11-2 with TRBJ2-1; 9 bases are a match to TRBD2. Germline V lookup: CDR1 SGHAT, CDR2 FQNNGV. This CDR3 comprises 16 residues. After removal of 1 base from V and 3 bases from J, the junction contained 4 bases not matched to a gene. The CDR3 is CASSLGLAGNYNEQFF. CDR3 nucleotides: TGTGCCAGCAGCTTAGGGCTAGCGGGAAACTACAATGAGCAGTTCTTC.

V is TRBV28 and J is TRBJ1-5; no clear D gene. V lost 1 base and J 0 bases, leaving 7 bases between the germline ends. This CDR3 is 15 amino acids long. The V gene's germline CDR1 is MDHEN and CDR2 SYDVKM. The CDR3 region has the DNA TGTGCCAGCAGTTTATTCCGGGTTAGCAATCAGCCCCAGCATTTT. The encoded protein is CASSLFRVSNQPQHF.

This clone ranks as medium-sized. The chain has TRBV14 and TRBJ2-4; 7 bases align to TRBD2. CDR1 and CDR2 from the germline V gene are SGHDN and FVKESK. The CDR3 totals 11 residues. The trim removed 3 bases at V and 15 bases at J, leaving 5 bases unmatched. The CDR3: CASSQSGIWYF. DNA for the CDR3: TGTGCCAGCAGCCAGAGCGGGATATGGTACTTC.

CDR3 protein: CASRTDTGYTF. Written as DNA, the CDR3 is TGTGCCAGCAGAACGGACACCGGCTACACCTTC. J is TRBJ1-2 and V is TRBV9; a possible D gene is TRBD1 (5 bases). The CDR3 runs 11 residues. Germline values: CDR1 SGDLS, CDR2 YYNGEE. The ends were cut back, 5 bases at V and 8 bases at J, with 10 bases in the middle.

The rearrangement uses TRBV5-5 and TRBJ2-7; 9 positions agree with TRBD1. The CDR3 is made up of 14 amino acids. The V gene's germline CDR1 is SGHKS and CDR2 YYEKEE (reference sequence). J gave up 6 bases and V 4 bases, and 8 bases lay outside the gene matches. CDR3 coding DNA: TGTGCCAGCAGCCTTAGGGACAGGGAGCTCGAGCAGTACTTC. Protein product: CASSLRDRELEQYF.